The rows below give T cell receptor beta chains drawn from one sample of a study of cytomegalovirus exposure and HLA in healthy donors. TCRdb keeps only in-frame clones here, not all; method: immunoSEQ multiplex PCR. The sample table includes under 70,000 clones. Sequencing was carried out using PBMCs. The receptors come from a woman between 25 and 40 years old in good health and CMV-seropositive. Both conserved end residues are part of each CDR3. The D gene is left open where the match is weak.

CDR3aa: CASSYSRAYNEQFF
CDR3nt: TGTGCCAGCAGTTACTCCCGTGCCTACAATGAGCAGTTCTTC
j_gene: TRBJ2-1
d_gene: -
v_gene: TRBV6-5

CDR3aa: CASSLAGTENYGYTF
CDR3nt: TGTGCCAGCAGCTTAGCCGGGACAGAGAACTATGGCTACACCTTC
j_gene: TRBJ1-2
d_gene: TRBD1
v_gene: TRBV7-9

CDR3aa: CASSLQPTSVYGYTF
CDR3nt: TGTGCCAGCAGTTTACAGCCTACGAGCGTCTATGGCTACACCTTC
j_gene: TRBJ1-2
d_gene: -
v_gene: TRBV27

CDR3aa: CASSFSGESSYEQYF
CDR3nt: TGCGCCAGCAGCTTTAGCGGCGAGAGCTCCTACGAGCAGTACTTC
j_gene: TRBJ2-7
d_gene: -
v_gene: TRBV5-1

CDR3aa: CASGLAGAHEQFF
CDR3nt: TGTGCCAGCGGACTAGCGGGAGCACATGAGCAGTTCTTC
j_gene: TRBJ2-1
d_gene: TRBD2
v_gene: TRBV6-5

CDR3aa: CASSGQVNTEAFF
CDR3nt: TGTGCCAGCTCAGGACAGGTGAACACTGAAGCTTTCTTT
j_gene: TRBJ1-1
d_gene: TRBD1
v_gene: TRBV18

CDR3aa: CASSQDTSGGKNIQYF
CDR3nt: TGTGCCAGCAGCCAAGATACTAGCGGGGGAAAAAACATTCAGTACTTC
j_gene: TRBJ2-4
d_gene: TRBD2
v_gene: TRBV4-2

CDR3aa: CASSPTDRVVTEAFF
CDR3nt: TGCGCCAGCAGCCCTACGGACAGGGTCGTCACTGAAGCTTTCTTT
j_gene: TRBJ1-1
d_gene: TRBD1
v_gene: TRBV4-1

CDR3aa: CASSLGQGWGLGQETQYF
CDR3nt: TGTGCCAGCAGCCTCGGACAGGGGTGGGGTCTGGGACAAGAGACCCAGTACTTC
j_gene: TRBJ2-5
d_gene: TRBD1
v_gene: TRBV7-9

CDR3aa: CASSEGLPSEYNEQFF
CDR3nt: TGCGCCAGCAGTGAAGGGCTCCCTAGCGAGTACAATGAGCAGTTCTTC
j_gene: TRBJ2-1
d_gene: -
v_gene: TRBV10-1

CDR3aa: CASRLTPTEAFF
CDR3nt: TGTGCCAGCAGATTGACTCCAACTGAAGCTTTCTTT
j_gene: TRBJ1-1
d_gene: -
v_gene: TRBV5-6

CDR3aa: CASSTTYGGGLETQYF
CDR3nt: TGTGCCAGTAGTACAACCTATGGGGGGGGTTTAGAGACCCAGTACTTC
j_gene: TRBJ2-5
d_gene: TRBD2
v_gene: TRBV19

CDR3aa: CASSYRETQYF
CDR3nt: TGTGCCAGCAGTTACAGGGAGACCCAGTACTTC
j_gene: TRBJ2-5
d_gene: -
v_gene: TRBV5-8

CDR3aa: CAIRKDRGRDNEQYF
CDR3nt: TGTGCCATCAGGAAGGACAGGGGGCGCGACAACGAGCAGTACTTC
j_gene: TRBJ2-7
d_gene: TRBD1
v_gene: TRBV10-3

CDR3aa: CSVDQITDTQYF
CDR3nt: TGCAGCGTTGATCAGATCACAGATACGCAGTATTTT
j_gene: TRBJ2-3
d_gene: -
v_gene: TRBV29-1

CDR3aa: CASSFRGAGNNEQFF
CDR3nt: TGTGCCAGCAGCTTTCGGGGGGCCGGGAACAATGAGCAGTTCTTC
j_gene: TRBJ2-1
d_gene: -
v_gene: TRBV5-5

CDR3aa: CASSEERGTEAFF
CDR3nt: TGTGCCAGCAGTGAGGAGCGAGGGACTGAAGCTTTCTTT
j_gene: TRBJ1-1
d_gene: -
v_gene: TRBV6-1

CDR3aa: CASSHRLAGVNEQFF
CDR3nt: TGCGCCAGCAGTCACCGACTAGCGGGAGTCAATGAGCAGTTCTTC
j_gene: TRBJ2-1
d_gene: TRBD2
v_gene: TRBV5-1

CDR3aa: CASSPRRGTNEKLFF
CDR3nt: TGTGCCAGCAGTCCTCGCAGGGGTACTAATGAAAAACTGTTTTTT
j_gene: TRBJ1-4
d_gene: -
v_gene: TRBV6-5

CDR3aa: CASSLPPGEHNEQFF
CDR3nt: TGTGCCAGCAGCTTGCCGCCAGGGGAGCACAATGAGCAGTTCTTC
j_gene: TRBJ2-1
d_gene: -
v_gene: TRBV5-4

CDR3aa: CASKFGVAYNEQFF
CDR3nt: TGTGCCAGCAAGTTCGGTGTTGCCTACAATGAGCAGTTCTTC
j_gene: TRBJ2-1
d_gene: -
v_gene: TRBV6-1

CDR3aa: CSAKQGNGYTF
CDR3nt: TGCAGTGCTAAACAGGGTAACGGCTACACCTTC
j_gene: TRBJ1-2
d_gene: -
v_gene: TRBV20-1

CDR3aa: CATSRDLQGRGNTEAFF
CDR3nt: TGTGCCACCAGCAGAGATCTTCAGGGGCGAGGAAACACTGAAGCTTTCTTT
j_gene: TRBJ1-1
d_gene: -
v_gene: TRBV15

CDR3aa: CSAGTVSEAFF
CDR3nt: TGCAGCGCCGGGACAGTTAGTGAAGCTTTCTTT
j_gene: TRBJ1-1
d_gene: TRBD1
v_gene: TRBV29-1

CDR3aa: CSVGRGAQETQYF
CDR3nt: TGCAGCGTTGGGCGGGGGGCCCAAGAGACCCAGTACTTC
j_gene: TRBJ2-5
d_gene: TRBD2
v_gene: TRBV29-1